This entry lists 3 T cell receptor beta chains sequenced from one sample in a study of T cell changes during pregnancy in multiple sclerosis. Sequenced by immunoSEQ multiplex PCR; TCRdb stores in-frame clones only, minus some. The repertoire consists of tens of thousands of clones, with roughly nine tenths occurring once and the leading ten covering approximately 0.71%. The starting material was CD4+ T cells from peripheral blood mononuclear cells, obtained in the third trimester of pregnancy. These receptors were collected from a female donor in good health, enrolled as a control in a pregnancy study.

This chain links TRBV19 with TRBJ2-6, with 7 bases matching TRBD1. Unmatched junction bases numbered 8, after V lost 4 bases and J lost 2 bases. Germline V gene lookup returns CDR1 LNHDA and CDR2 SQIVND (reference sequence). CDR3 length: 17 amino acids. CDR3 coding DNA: TGTGCCAGTAGTAAGAGGTTACAGGGGACTGGGGCCAACGTCCTGACTTTC. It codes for CASSKRLQGTGANVLTF.

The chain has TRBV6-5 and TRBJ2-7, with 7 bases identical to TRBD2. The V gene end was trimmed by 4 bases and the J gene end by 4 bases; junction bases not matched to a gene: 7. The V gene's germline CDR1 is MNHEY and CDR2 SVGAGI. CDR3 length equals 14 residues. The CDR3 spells CASSLSLATYEQYF. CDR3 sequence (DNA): TGTGCCAGCAGTTTGTCACTAGCGACATACGAGCAGTACTTC.

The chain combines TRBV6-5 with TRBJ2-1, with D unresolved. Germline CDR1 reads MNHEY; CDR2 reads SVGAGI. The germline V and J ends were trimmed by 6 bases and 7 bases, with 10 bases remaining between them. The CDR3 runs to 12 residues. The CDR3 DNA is TGTGCCAGCAGCCCAACTTGGAATGAGCAGTTCTTC. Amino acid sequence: CASSPTWNEQFF.